This T cell receptor (beta chain) is from a study of OX40 agonist ivuxolimab in advanced cancers. Study-level information: Patients received ivuxolimab, an intravenous treatment, every 2 weeks at 0.01 to 10 mg/kg. A history of anti-PD-1, anti-PD-L1 or anti-CTLA-4 therapy was acceptable, and roughly 40% had some. Study results and limitations: Some patients without response likewise showed low normalized clonal expansion.

Germline V CDR1 and CDR2: MDHEN, SYDVKM. Trimming removed 3 bases from V and 8 bases from J, with 5 bases in between. The CDR3 spans 11 residues. Profiled with immunoSEQ multiplex PCR; TCRdb holds only in-frame clones, not every one. The sample records fewer than 70,000 clones, about 90% being singletons. This clone was recorded only once. Antigen: not known. The source is an adult with an advanced solid tumor such as melanoma, head and neck, liver or kidney cancer. V is TRBV28 and J is TRBJ2-1; D ambiguous. Sequenced material: CD4+ or CD8+ T cells sorted from blood, taken in a trial of the OX40 agonist ivuxolimab. The CDR3 sequence is CASSFQDEQFF. CDR3 coding DNA: TGTGCCAGCAGTTTTCAAGATGAGCAGTTCTTC.